Below are 20 T cell receptor beta chains sequenced from a single sample in a study of cytomegalovirus exposure and HLA in healthy donors. Amplification used 60 Vbeta primers and 13 Jbeta primers. Generated by immunoSEQ multiplex PCR, the TCRdb table keeps only in-frame clones and is missing some. This sample yields under 60,000 clones, of which approximately 80% are seen a single time; 2.5% to 4% belongs to the top ten. Sequenced sample: PBMCs. The receptor source for this set is a woman aged 40 to 55 in good health and CMV-seropositive.

The CDR3 sequence is CASSMQGTYEQYF. The CDR3 DNA reads TGTGCCAGTAGTATGCAGGGAACCTACGAGCAGTACTTC. The chain links TRBV19 to TRBJ2-7; possibly TRBD1 for D (5 bases). V dropped 3 bases and J dropped 2 bases, with 8 bases sitting between them. CDR1 and CDR2 (germline): LNHDA, SQIVND (reference sequence). CDR3 length: 13 residues. The full variable domain, in which reference TRBV19 and TRBJ2-7 provide the parts outside the CDR3, is DGGITQSPKYLFRKEGQNVTLSCEQNLNHDAMYWYRQDPGQGLRLIYYSQIVNDFQKGDIAEGYSVSREKKESFPLTVTSAQKNPTAFYLCASSMQGTYEQYFGPGTRLTVT.

The J gene is TRBJ1-1, the V gene TRBV19, with D uncertain. The CDR3 consists of 13 residues. The germline V gene has CDR1 LNHDA and CDR2 SQIVND (reference sequence). The V gene lost 5 bases and the J gene lost 8 bases, with 15 bases spanning the gap. The DNA for the CDR3 is TGTGCCAGTAGTCCCGCCCAGCGGAAGGAAGCTTTCTTT. It encodes CASSPAQRKEAFF.

The chain links TRBV12-5 to TRBJ1-3; D unclear. Between the trimmed V and J ends, which lost 3 bases and 0 bases, there was a span of 9 bases. CDR1 is LGHNT, CDR2 FRNRAP, per germline. This CDR3 has 15 residues. In DNA, the CDR3 is TGTGCTAGTGGTTTAAACAGAAACTCTGGAAACACCATATATTTT. Amino acid sequence: CASGLNRNSGNTIYF.

J is TRBJ2-7 and V is TRBV5-1; TRBD1 might be the D (5 bases). The CDR3 runs 12 residues. The ends were cut back, 1 base at V and 5 bases at J, with 7 bases in the middle. Germline values: CDR1 SGHRS, CDR2 YFSETQ. This CDR3 is CASSLTGNEQYF. DNA for the CDR3: TGCGCCAGCAGCTTGACAGGTAACGAGCAGTACTTC.

CDR3 bases: TGTGCCAGTAGCGCCACCGGGACAGAGTTTGATCAGCCCCAGCATTTT. Its translation: CASSATGTEFDQPQHF. This sequence joins TRBV19 and TRBJ1-5; 7 nucleotides agree with TRBD1. Trimming at V came to 6 bases and at J to 5 bases, leaving 13 bases not matched to a gene. CDR3 length: 16 residues. Germline-derived CDR1 and CDR2 are LNHDA and SQIVND (reference sequence).

The V and J genes are TRBV6-1 and TRBJ2-1; TRBD2 aligns across 12 bases. The CDR3 length is 15 residues. Losses at the gene ends were 6 bases for V and 7 bases for J; bases not matched to a gene: 7. CDR1 MNHNS and CDR2 SASEGT come from the germline V gene. CDR3 sequence (DNA): TGTGCCAGCAGCGCACTAGCGGGGGGCGGAAATGAGCAGTTCTTC. Amino acid sequence: CASSALAGGGNEQFF.

The chain joins TRBV4-1 to TRBJ2-7, with 8 bases fitting TRBD2. The CDR3 sequence is 17 residues long. Germline trimming cut 0 bases from V and 2 bases from J; bases unmatched to any gene: 9. Germline CDR1 is MGHRA and CDR2 is YSYEKL. CDR3 DNA sequence: TGCGCCAGCAGCCAAGACCAGAGAGCGGGGGCCCCCTACGAGCAGTACTTC. This encodes CASSQDQRAGAPYEQYF.

The chain uses TRBV27 and TRBJ2-1, with TRBD1 identical over 7 bases. The germline gives CDR1 MNHEY, CDR2 SMNVEV (reference sequence). The V segment lost 4 bases and the J segment 0 bases; nucleotides outside the gene matches: 6. There are 16 residues in the CDR3. The CDR3 is CASSSESGGSYNEQFF. CDR3 DNA: TGTGCCAGCAGTTCAGAATCAGGGGGCTCCTACAATGAGCAGTTCTTC.

This clone was counted only a few times. The CDR3 DNA is TGTGCCAGCAGTGCCCGCCCGGGACTTTCCTACGAGCAGTACTTC. It yields the protein CASSARPGLSYEQYF. The chain links TRBV6-6 to TRBJ2-7, with D possibly being TRBD2 (6 bases). The CDR3 contains 15 residues. From germline, CDR1 is MNHNY and CDR2 SVGAGI (reference sequence). Between the trimmed V and J ends, which lost 5 bases and 1 base, there was a span of 15 bases.

CDR3 sequence: CASSLVQGAGETQYF. CDR3 nucleotides: TGCGCCAGCAGCTTGGTCCAGGGGGCTGGAGAGACCCAGTACTTC. The genes are TRBV5-1 and TRBJ2-5; 8 bases are a match to TRBD1. Trimming removed 0 bases from V and 4 bases from J; junction bases left unmatched: 5. CDR3 length: 15 amino acids. Looked up from germline, CDR1 is SGHRS and CDR2 is YFSETQ.

This clone came up a few times. The chain couples TRBV6-6 to TRBJ1-4; D is unresolved. The CDR3 runs to 13 residues. Looked up from germline, CDR1 is MNHNY and CDR2 is SVGAGI (reference sequence). The germline V and J ends were trimmed by 2 bases and 8 bases, with 9 bases remaining between them. The CDR3 loop reads CASSYPQLEKLFF. For the CDR3, the DNA is TGTGCCAGCAGTTACCCCCAGTTGGAAAAACTGTTTTTT.

For the CDR3, the DNA is TGCGCCAGCAGCTTGGGGACTAGCACCGGGGAGCTGTTTTTT. This gives the protein CASSLGTSTGELFF. The rearrangement uses TRBV5-1 and TRBJ2-2; 7 nucleotides line up with TRBD2. The CDR3 contains 14 residues. Trimming took 0 bases from V and 4 from J; bases not matched to a gene: 0. Germline CDR1 is SGHRS and CDR2 is YFSETQ.

The chain uses TRBV27 and TRBJ2-7; D is possibly TRBD2 (5 bases). The CDR3 is 15 residues long. Trimming took 3 bases from V and 0 from J, leaving 12 bases between them. Per germline, CDR1 MNHEY and CDR2 SMNVEV (reference sequence). The DNA of the CDR3 is TGTGCCAGCAGTTTCCGACGGGGTAGCTCCTACGAGCAGTACTTC. This codes for CASSFRRGSSYEQYF.

This chain links TRBV11-2 with TRBJ2-7; the D is unclear. The germline CDR1 and CDR2 sequences are SGHAT and FQNNGV. CDR3 size: 13 residues. V was trimmed by 5 bases and J by 3 bases, leaving 11 bases between them. CDR3: CASSPSTGYEQYF. The CDR3 bases are TGTGCCAGCAGCCCCTCGACTGGCTACGAGCAGTACTTC.

The chain recombines TRBV6-5 with TRBJ1-5, with TRBD1 identical over 8 bases. CDR3 length: 15 residues. Germline CDR1 reads MNHEY; CDR2 reads SVGAGI. The junction had 5 bases not matched to a gene; V was cut back by 5 bases and J by 2 bases. The CDR3 reads CASSPQGAGNQPQHF. The CDR3, as DNA: TGTGCCAGCAGTCCGCAGGGGGCGGGCAATCAGCCCCAGCATTTT.

The genes are TRBV12-5 and TRBJ1-5; unclear D gene. Germline values: CDR1 LGHNT, CDR2 FRNRAP. The CDR3 has 12 amino acids. Trimming pared 5 bases from V and 5 bases from J, leaving 7 bases between. CDR3 bases: TGTGCTAGTGGTCTACTCTATCAGCCCCAGCATTTT. Translating it yields CASGLLYQPQHF.

The chain combines TRBV9 with TRBJ2-4, with 8 bases fitting TRBD1. V trimming: 0 bases; J trimming: 5 bases; junction bases outside the gene matches: 7. This CDR3 contains 16 residues. CDR1 and CDR2 (germline): SGDLS, YYNGEE. CDR3 loop: CASSVGTGFSQNIQYF. The DNA for the CDR3 is TGTGCCAGCAGCGTAGGGACAGGGTTTTCCCAAAACATTCAGTACTTC. Filled out from reference TRBV9 and TRBJ2-4, the complete variable domain reads DSGVTQTPKHLITATGQRVTLRCSPRSGDLSVYWYQQSLDQGLQFLIQYYNGEERAKGNILERFSAQQFPDLHSELNLSSLELGDSALYFCASSVGTGFSQNIQYFGAGTRLSVL.

This rearrangement joins TRBV6-5 to TRBJ1-1; no firm D call. Germline loops: CDR1 MNHEY, CDR2 SVGAGI. Deletions cut 2 bases from V and 0 bases from J, with 7 bases between. The CDR3 runs to 14 residues. CDR3 nucleotide sequence: TGTGCCAGCAGTTACCAGGCCCTGAACACTGAAGCTTTCTTT. Its protein product is CASSYQALNTEAFF.

The CDR3 DNA reads TGCGCCAGCAGCCGAACTAGCGGGGGGGCCTCGGAGACCCAGTACTTC. It yields the protein CASSRTSGGASETQYF. The J gene is TRBJ2-5, the V gene TRBV4-1; 13 bases are a match to TRBD2. Germline trimming cut 4 bases from V and 5 bases from J; bases unmatched to any gene: 7. This CDR3 is 16 amino acids long. Germline values: CDR1 MGHRA, CDR2 YSYEKL.

The CDR3 reads CSAERTGDDEQFF. CDR3 DNA: TGCAGCGCAGAAAGGACAGGGGATGATGAGCAGTTCTTC. The rearrangement uses TRBV29-1 and TRBJ2-1, with TRBD1 identical over 9 bases. Germline values: CDR1 SQVTM, CDR2 ANQGSEA. J gave up 8 bases and V 7 bases, and 9 bases lay outside the gene matches. The CDR3 sequence is 13 residues long.